This is a list of T cell receptor beta chains from one sample in a study of T cell responses to AZD1222 COVID-19 vaccine. Generated by immunoSEQ multiplex PCR, the TCRdb table keeps only in-frame clones and is missing some. The sample yields about 220,000 clones, around 93% seen once. The sequenced sample was peripheral blood, obtained on day 0 of MenACWY control vaccination. The receptors stem from an adult in good health. Both conserved end residues are part of each CDR3. The D gene is left open where the match is weak. Some rows mark clone size as missing; the rest say once, few, many or name a class of expanded clone.

>NA|TRBV11-2|TRBJ1-2|NA
TGTGCCAGCAGCTTATCCCCAGGGGTCGGTGGCTACACCTTC
CASSLSPGVGGYTF
>TRBD2|TRBV3-1/TRBV3-2|TRBJ2-3|NA
TGTGCCAGCAGGCTCAGCGGGGGAGGCACAGATACGCAGTATTTT
CASRLSGGGTDTQYF
>NA|TRBV6-6|TRBJ1-5|once
TGTGCCAGCAGTTACTCCTGGGGGGGCAATCAGCCCCAGCATTTT
CASSYSWGGNQPQHF
>NA|TRBV3-1/TRBV3-2|TRBJ1-6|NA
TGTGCCAGCAGCCAAGCGGCTGGGCCTAATTCACCCCTCCACTTT
CASSQAAGPNSPLHF
>TRBD2|TRBV24-1|TRBJ2-1|NA
TGTGCCACCAGTTTGAGCGGGGGGGCGTACAATGAGCAGTTCTTC
CATSLSGGAYNEQFF
>NA|TRBV5-5|TRBJ1-5|NA
TGTGCCAGCAGCTTGGCCTGGGCCGAACAGCCCCAGCATTTT
CASSLAWAEQPQHF
>TRBD1|TRBV4-1|TRBJ2-7|NA
TGCGCCAGCAGCCAAGATCCCGGGACAGGGGCAAACGAGCAGTACTTC
CASSQDPGTGANEQYF
>NA|TRBV7-3|TRBJ2-7|NA
TGTGCCAGCAGCTCATCGCCCGGCGACGAGCAGTACTTC
CASSSSPGDEQYF
>TRBD1|TRBV12-3/TRBV12-4|TRBJ1-4|NA
TGTGCCGGGGGGACAGGCCTTAATGAAAAACTGTTTTTT
CAGGTGLNEKLFF
>NA|TRBV7-9|TRBJ2-1|NA
TGTGCCAGCAGCTTGGACGGGCGCTCCTACAATGAGCAGTTCTTC
CASSLDGRSYNEQFF
>NA|TRBV6-5|TRBJ1-5|NA
TGTGCCAGCACGGCTATCGATAATCAGCCCCAGCATTTT
CASTAIDNQPQHF
>NA|TRBV10-3|TRBJ2-7|NA
TGTGCCATCAAGAACCCAGGCGAGCAGTACTTC
CAIKNPGEQYF
>NA|TRBV5-6|TRBJ2-7|once
TGTGCCAGCAGCACGCCAGGACAAGAGCACGAGCAGTACTTC
CASSTPGQEHEQYF
>NA|TRBV3-1/TRBV3-2|TRBJ1-2|NA
TGTGCCAGCAGCCCTGACAGGCGGGGTGGCGGCTACACCTTC
CASSPDRRGGGYTF
>NA|TRBV29-1|TRBJ1-1|few
TGCAGCGTCCGCCTTTGGAACACTGAAGCTTTCTTT
CSVRLWNTEAFF
>TRBD1|TRBV2|TRBJ1-2|NA
TGTGCCAGCAGTGAGTTACAGGGGAGCAGCTATGGCTACACCTTC
CASSELQGSSYGYTF
>NA|TRBV5-1|TRBJ2-7|NA
TGCGCCAGCAGCTCATCGTCGACAGACACCACCTACGAGCAGTACTTC
CASSSSSTDTTYEQYF
>NA|TRBV2|TRBJ2-7|few
TGTGCCAGCAGTGAGGGCAGGGCTTACGAGCAGTACTTC
CASSEGRAYEQYF
>NA|TRBV6-6|TRBJ1-2|NA
TGTGCCAGCAGTTACTCGGCACGGGCCTATGGCTACACCTTC
CASSYSARAYGYTF
>NA|TRBV24-1|TRBJ1-5|NA
TGTGCCACCAGTGACCCGAGACGGAGCAATCAGCCCCAGCATTTT
CATSDPRRSNQPQHF
>NA|TRBV10-3|TRBJ1-4|once
TGTGCCGTTTCTTCCAGCCTTAATGAAAAACTGTTTTTT
CAVSSSLNEKLFF
>TRBD1|TRBV2|TRBJ1-2|NA
TGTGCCAGCAGTTGGACAGGGACTGGCTACACCTTC
CASSWTGTGYTF
>NA|TRBV27|TRBJ2-5|NA
TGTGCCAGCAGTTTAACGGCGGGAACAAAGACCCAGTACTTC
CASSLTAGTKTQYF
>NA|TRBV5-4|TRBJ1-3|NA
TGTGCCAGCAGCTTGGACCTTGTGGCTGGAAACACCATATATTTT
CASSLDLVAGNTIYF
>NA|TRBV5-8|TRBJ2-2|NA
TGTGCCAGCAGCCTGAGAAATTATTACCCCGGGGAGCTGTTTTTT
CASSLRNYYPGELFF
>NA|TRBV12-5|TRBJ1-1|NA
TGTGCTAGTGGTTTGGTACTGGGGAGGGTGGGGGCTTTCTTT
CASGLVLGRVGAFF
>TRBD1|TRBV7-9|TRBJ1-5|NA
TGTGCCAGCAGCTCGGACAGGGGAAGGCAGCCCCAGCATTTT
CASSSDRGRQPQHF
>NA|TRBV4-1|TRBJ1-4|NA
TGCGCCAGCAGCCTCCAGGGGACTAATGAAAAACTGTTTTTT
CASSLQGTNEKLFF
>NA|TRBV5-1|TRBJ2-3|NA
TGCGCCAGCAGCTTCTATACAGATACGCAGTATTTT
CASSFYTDTQYF
>NA|TRBV7-6|TRBJ2-2|NA
TGTGCCAGCAGCTTAAGCTCTCACCCGAACACCGGGGAGCTGTTTTTT
CASSLSSHPNTGELFF
>NA|TRBV5-1|TRBJ1-3|NA
TGCGCCAGCAGCTTGGAGACAGCTACTTACTCTGGAAACACCATATATTTT
CASSLETATYSGNTIYF
>NA|TRBV11-2|TRBJ2-7|NA
TGTGCCAGCAGCTTAGATTCGTCAGGCGGCTACGAGCAGTACTTC
CASSLDSSGGYEQYF
>TRBD1|TRBV19|TRBJ1-5|NA
TGTGCCAGTAGCAGGACAGGGGGCACGGTCCAGCCCCAGCATTTT
CASSRTGGTVQPQHF
>NA|TRBV5-1|TRBJ1-1|NA
TGCGCCAGCAGCTTGATGTGGGAGACTGAAGCTTTCTTT
CASSLMWETEAFF
>NA|TRBV7-2|TRBJ2-7|NA
TGTGCCAGCAGCTTAGGGATAGGCTCCTACGAGCAGTACTTC
CASSLGIGSYEQYF
>NA|TRBV27|TRBJ1-6|NA
TGTGCCAGCAGTTCGGGACACGCGAATTCACCCCTCCACTTT
CASSSGHANSPLHF
>NA|TRBV6-6|TRBJ1-1|NA
TGTGCCAGCAGTTATATGGGGGCCGGGAACACTGAAGCTTTCTTT
CASSYMGAGNTEAFF
>TRBD1|TRBV6-2/TRBV6-3|TRBJ1-5|NA
TGTGCCAGCAGTTACCCTCGGACAGGGAGGGATCAGCCCCAGCATTTT
CASSYPRTGRDQPQHF
>TRBD1|TRBV5-1|TRBJ1-6|once
TGCGCCAGCAGCCGAGGACAGGGAAAAGGGAATTCACCCCTCCACTTT
CASSRGQGKGNSPLHF
>NA|TRBV7-9|TRBJ1-3|NA
TGTGCCAGTCTACCTCCGGCTGGAAACACCATATATTTT
CASLPPAGNTIYF